Following are 5 T cell receptor beta chains from one sample sequenced in a study of blood T cell repertoires in COVID-19. The repertoire was sequenced with immunoSEQ multiplex PCR; TCRdb's copy has only in-frame clones and lacks some. The sample contains 250,000 to 400,000 clones, 89% of which appear only once. The sample consisted of PBMCs or T cells enriched from blood (not recorded which). The receptor source for this set is a man aged 55 to 70 who had recovered from COVID-19.

V gene TRBV25-1 combines with J gene TRBJ1-1, with D tentatively TRBD1 (5 bases). This CDR3 contains 12 residues. The germline V gene encodes CDR1 MGHDK and CDR2 SYGVNS. V gave up 6 bases and J gave up 10 bases, with 15 bases separating them. The CDR3 region is CASSETPQGAFF. The CDR3 DNA reads as TGTGCCAGCAGCGAAACCCCCCAGGGAGCTTTCTTT.

The chain has TRBV5-1 and TRBJ1-4, with 9 positions matching TRBD1. Looked up from germline, CDR1 is SGHRS and CDR2 is YFSETQ. V was pared by 4 bases and J by 8 bases, with 6 bases of the junction left unmatched. CDR3 length equals 14 residues. Here the CDR3 reads CASSLGQGREKLFF. CDR3 coding DNA: TGCGCCAGCAGCCTCGGACAGGGGAGGGAAAAACTGTTTTTT.

This clone came up a few times. The rearrangement uses TRBV10-1 and TRBJ2-7; 11 nucleotides align to TRBD1. Germline loops: CDR1 WNHNN, CDR2 SYGVQD (reference sequence). The V gene end was trimmed by 10 bases and the J gene end by 3 bases; junction bases not matched to a gene: 11. The CDR3 is made up of 15 amino acids. In DNA, the CDR3 is TGCGCCACTACGGCCCTCGGGACAGGGGGCTACGAGCAGTACTTC. Translation: CATTALGTGGYEQYF.

The chain employs TRBV21-1 and TRBJ2-3; no DNA check was done on the table's D call, TRBD2. TRBV21-1 is reported as a pseudogene. The CDR3 loop spans 19 amino acids. CDR3: CASSTQGTAPGLVRVTQYF. DNA of the CDR3: TGTGCCAGCAGCACACAAGGTACAGCTCCGGGACTTGTACGTGTTACGCAGTATTTT.

The rearrangement uses TRBV27 and TRBJ2-7; 7 positions match TRBD1. Germline trimming cut 6 bases from V and 0 bases from J; bases unmatched to any gene: 8. Germline CDR1 reads MNHEY; CDR2 reads SMNVEV (reference sequence). The CDR3 contains 15 residues. The CDR3 coding sequence is TGTGCCAGCAGAAAACAGGGGTCTTACTCCTACGAGCAGTACTTC. This sequence encodes CASRKQGSYSYEQYF.